This passage covers 10 T cell receptor beta chains from one sample sequenced in a study of blood T cell repertoires in COVID-19. The data were produced by immunoSEQ multiplex PCR, yet TCRdb's version contains in-frame clones alone and is incomplete. The table has around 130,000 clones, less than 85% seen once. Input material: PBMCs or T cells enriched from blood (not recorded which). Receptor source: a woman younger than 30 who had been exposed to COVID-19.

In its sample, this clone was seen once. The genes are TRBV12-3 or TRBV12-4 and TRBJ1-2, with a weak D call TRBD1 (6 bases). Trimming took 6 bases from V and 8 from J, leaving 13 bases between them. CDR3 length: 12 residues. In DNA form, the CDR3 reads TGTGCCAGCAGACTAGGGGGGGAGGGCTACACCTTC. Encoded protein: CASRLGGEGYTF.

The rearrangement links TRBV7-9 to TRBJ1-1, with D possibly being TRBD1 (5 bases). CDR1 SEHNR and CDR2 FQNEAQ come from the germline V gene (reference sequence). Trimming stripped 3 bases from V and 3 bases from J, with 8 bases between. The CDR3 loop spans 13 amino acids. The CDR3 nucleotides read TGTGCCAGCAGCTTCAGGGTGCACACTGAAGCTTTCTTT. As protein: CASSFRVHTEAFF.

In its sample, this clone was seen a few times. This chain uses TRBV7-9 with TRBJ1-3; D is possibly TRBD1 (6 bases). CDR3 size: 14 residues. Germline CDR1 SEHNR, CDR2 FQNEAQ (reference sequence). Deletions cut 4 bases from V and 2 bases from J, with 9 bases between. CDR3 sequence: CASSYNRAGNTIYF. Written as DNA, the CDR3 is TGTGCCAGCAGCTATAACAGGGCTGGAAACACCATATATTTT.

The chain links TRBV24-1 to TRBJ2-5; 7 bases line up with TRBD2. V dropped 3 bases and J dropped 1; count of bases not matched to a gene: 7. Germline V lookup: CDR1 KGHDR, CDR2 SFDVKD. CDR3 length equals 16 residues. The CDR3 loop reads CATSDPRLAVQETQYF. The CDR3 nucleotides read TGTGCCACCAGTGATCCCCGACTAGCTGTCCAAGAGACCCAGTACTTC.

This clone was detected a few times. V is TRBV11-1 and J is TRBJ2-5, with D perhaps TRBD1 (6 bases). From germline, CDR1 is SGHAT and CDR2 FQDESV (reference sequence). V was cut by 4 bases and J by 4 bases, with 19 bases left in between. The CDR3 contains 16 residues. The CDR3 loop is CASSYREGVGVETQYF. CDR3 bases: TGTGCCAGCAGCTATCGAGAGGGGGTAGGGGTAGAGACCCAGTACTTC.

The genes are TRBV28 and TRBJ1-5, with TRBD1 as a possible D gene (5 bases). The V gene's germline CDR1 is MDHEN and CDR2 SYDVKM. This CDR3 is 16 amino acids long. The V and J ends lost 3 bases and 5 bases respectively, with 17 bases between them. DNA of the CDR3: TGTGCCAGCAGTTTTCGGGGGAACCGGGGGTATCAGCCCCAGCATTTT. Translating it yields CASSFRGNRGYQPQHF.

The chain links TRBV7-2 to TRBJ1-2; D unclear. Trimming removed 4 bases from V and 4 bases from J, with 16 bases in between. Germline CDR1 and CDR2: SGHTA and FQGNSA. The CDR3 is 15 residues long. CDR3 residues: CASSSTYGRLYGYTF. The CDR3 DNA reads TGTGCCAGCAGCTCAACATACGGAAGACTCTATGGCTACACCTTC.

The genes are TRBV7-9 and TRBJ1-1; 12 nucleotides match TRBD1. Germline loops: CDR1 SEHNR, CDR2 FQNEAQ (reference sequence). The trim removed 3 bases at V and 3 bases at J, leaving 2 bases unmatched. The CDR3 extends over 15 amino acids. CDR3 protein: CASSFGDRGHTEAFF. CDR3 sequence (DNA): TGTGCCAGCAGCTTTGGGGACAGGGGGCACACTGAAGCTTTCTTT.

V usage is TRBV18 and J usage is TRBJ1-5, with no clear D. From germline, CDR1 is KGHSH and CDR2 LQKENI. The CDR3 has 17 residues. The V end lost 3 bases, the J end lost 0 bases, and 15 bases lay between the germline ends. CDR3 protein: CASSPRNPLYSNQPQHF. DNA for the CDR3: TGTGCCAGCTCACCGCGGAATCCGCTTTATAGCAATCAGCCCCAGCATTTT.

This rearrangement joins TRBV5-1 to TRBJ1-2; 8 bases match TRBD1. This CDR3 has 16 residues. The trim removed 7 bases at V and 8 bases at J, leaving 19 bases unmatched. The germline gives CDR1 SGHRS, CDR2 YFSETQ. The CDR3 loop reads CASSPGGVRGLRGYTF. The CDR3 DNA reads TGCGCCAGCTCCCCGGGTGGTGTCAGGGGGCTTAGAGGCTACACCTTC.